This T cell receptor beta chain emerged from a study of CD8 T cells in Susac syndrome. The RNA, about 0.45 to 1 ug, was put through reverse transcription using random hexamers. TCRdb reanalysed the immunoSEQ multiplex PCR reads using MiXCR and keeps one entry per CDR3 protein. This table holds over 300,000 distinct CDR3 sequences, 92% found once. Germline V gene data show CDR1 as KGHDR and CDR2 as SFDVKD. V dropped 1 base and J dropped 2 bases, with 14 bases sitting between them. The CDR3 runs 17 residues. This clonotype originated in a human donor with multiple sclerosis. The chain uses TRBV24-1 and TRBJ1-3; D not resolved. The sample taken for sequencing was CD4+ T cells from PBMCs. The CDR3 bases are TGTGCCACCAGTGATTTATCCCTTTGGACCCCTGGAAACACCATATATTTT. This codes for CATSDLSLWTPGNTIYF.